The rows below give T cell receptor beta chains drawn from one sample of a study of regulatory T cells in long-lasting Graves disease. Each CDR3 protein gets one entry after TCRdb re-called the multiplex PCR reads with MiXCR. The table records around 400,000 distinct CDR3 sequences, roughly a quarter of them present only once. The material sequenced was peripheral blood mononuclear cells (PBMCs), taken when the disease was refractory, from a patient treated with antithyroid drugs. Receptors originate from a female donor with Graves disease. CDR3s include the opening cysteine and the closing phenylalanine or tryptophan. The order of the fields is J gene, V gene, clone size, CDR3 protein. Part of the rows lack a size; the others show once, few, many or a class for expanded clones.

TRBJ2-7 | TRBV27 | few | CASSLSATGYEQYF
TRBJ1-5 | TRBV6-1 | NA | CASSPDRVAYYF
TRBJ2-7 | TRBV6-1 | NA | CASRPGVRGPSYEQYF
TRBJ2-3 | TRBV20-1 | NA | CSAPVFPSHTDTQYF
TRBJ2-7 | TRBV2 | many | CASMGFPASSPTLSSYEQYF
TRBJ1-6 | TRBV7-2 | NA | CASSSVPPGGNNSPLHF
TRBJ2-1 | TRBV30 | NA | CAEGGRFNEQFF
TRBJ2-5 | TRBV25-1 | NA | CASSRGLGLTETQYF
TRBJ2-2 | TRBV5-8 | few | CASSQRSGALTGELFF
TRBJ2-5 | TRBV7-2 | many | CASSLRSGSETQYF
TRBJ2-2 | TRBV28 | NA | CASSSSPLVAWNTGELFF
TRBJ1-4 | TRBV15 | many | CATSRDSSTGGNEKLFF
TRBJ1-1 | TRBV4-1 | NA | CASSQVDKGPPNTEAFF
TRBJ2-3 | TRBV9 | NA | CASSVLSSSATDTQYF
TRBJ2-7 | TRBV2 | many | CASAARPQTYYEQYF
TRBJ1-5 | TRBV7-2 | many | CASSFPGGNQPQHF
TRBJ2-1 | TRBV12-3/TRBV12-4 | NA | CASRPGLAGSYEQFF